The text below deals with one TCR beta chain. A library of TCRbeta sequences, prepared with unique molecular identifiers, was generated. TCRdb called the PCR reads again in MiXCR, with one record for every CDR3 protein. The repertoire holds about 340,000 distinct CDR3 sequences, with less than 15% as singletons. This record comes from a study of T-cell reconstitution after alpha-beta-depleted transplantation in children. This CDR3 contains 15 residues. V lost 6 bases, J lost 4 bases, and 9 bases stayed unmatched. The clonotype originates from a human donor who donated a stem cell graft to a child with Fanconi anemia. The chain links TRBV12-3 or TRBV12-4 to TRBJ2-4, with 7 bases aligning to TRBD1. Sample: PBMCs, taken from the stem cell graft. DNA for the CDR3: TGTGCCAGCAGGGAACCCGGGACAGCTAAAAACATTCAGTACTTC. Translated: CASREPGTAKNIQYF.